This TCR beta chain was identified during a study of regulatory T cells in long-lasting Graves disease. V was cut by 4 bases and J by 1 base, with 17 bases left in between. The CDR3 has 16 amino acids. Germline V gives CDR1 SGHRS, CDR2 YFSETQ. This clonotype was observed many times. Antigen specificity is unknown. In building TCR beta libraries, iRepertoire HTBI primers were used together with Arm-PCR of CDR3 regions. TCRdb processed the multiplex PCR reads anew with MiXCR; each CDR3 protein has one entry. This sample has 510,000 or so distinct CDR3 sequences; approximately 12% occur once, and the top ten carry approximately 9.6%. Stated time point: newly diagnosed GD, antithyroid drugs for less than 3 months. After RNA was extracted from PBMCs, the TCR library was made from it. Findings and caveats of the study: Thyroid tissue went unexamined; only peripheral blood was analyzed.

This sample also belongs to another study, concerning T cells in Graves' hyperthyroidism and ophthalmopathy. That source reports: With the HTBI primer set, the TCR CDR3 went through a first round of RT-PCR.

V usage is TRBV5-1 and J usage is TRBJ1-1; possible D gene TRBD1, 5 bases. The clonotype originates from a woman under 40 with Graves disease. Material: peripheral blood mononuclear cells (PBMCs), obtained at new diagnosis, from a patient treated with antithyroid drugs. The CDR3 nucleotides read TGCGCCAGCAGCCCTGGGAGAGCCCAGGGGAACACTGAAGCTTTCTTT. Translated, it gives CASSPGRAQGNTEAFF.